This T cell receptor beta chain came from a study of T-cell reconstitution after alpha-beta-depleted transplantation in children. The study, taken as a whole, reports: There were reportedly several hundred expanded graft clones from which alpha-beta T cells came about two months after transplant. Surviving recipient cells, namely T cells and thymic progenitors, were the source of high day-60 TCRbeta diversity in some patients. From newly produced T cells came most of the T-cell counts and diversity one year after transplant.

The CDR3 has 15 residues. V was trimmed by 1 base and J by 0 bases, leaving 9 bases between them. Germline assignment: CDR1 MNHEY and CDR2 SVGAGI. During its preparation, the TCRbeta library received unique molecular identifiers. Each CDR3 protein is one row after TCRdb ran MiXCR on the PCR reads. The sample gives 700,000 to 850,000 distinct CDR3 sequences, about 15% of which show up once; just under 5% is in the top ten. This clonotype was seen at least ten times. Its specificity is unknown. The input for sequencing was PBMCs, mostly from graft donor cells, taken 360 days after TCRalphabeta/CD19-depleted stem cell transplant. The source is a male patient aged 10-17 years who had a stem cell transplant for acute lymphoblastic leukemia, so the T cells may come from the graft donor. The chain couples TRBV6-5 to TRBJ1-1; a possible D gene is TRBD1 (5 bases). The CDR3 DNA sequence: TGTGCCAGCAGTTACTTAGGGACGGTGAACACTGAAGCTTTCTTT. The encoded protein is CASSYLGTVNTEAFF.